This note documents a single TCR beta chain sequence. Its antigen is as yet unknown. Sequencing of DNA taken from cultured CD4+ T cells relied on the Oncomine TCR Beta short-read assay. TCRdb reprocessed the PCR reads with MiXCR, giving one entry per CDR3 protein. The data hold 5,900 or so distinct CDR3 sequences, with about two fifths observed a single time. This specimen comes from a study of vaccination and CD4 T cells after COVID-19. CDR1 SEHNR and CDR2 FQNEAQ come from the germline V gene (reference sequence). This CDR3 region has 15 residues. Trimming took 5 bases from V and 14 from J, leaving 24 bases between them. The treatment: approximately nine-day PBMC culture with coronavirus spike peptide pools or control peptides (ViraFEST assay). The unexposed donor gave CD4+ T cells before the COVID-19 pandemic (2011-2018).

The rearrangement uses TRBV7-9 and TRBJ1-4, with D possibly TRBD1 on 6 matching bases. This clonotype was sampled from a human donor in good health. Sequencing used CD4+ T cells from blood, cultured in vitro. The CDR3 sequence: CASSPSEDRSYGLFF. CDR3 in DNA: TGTGCCAGCAGCCCCTCCGAAGACAGGTCTTATGGGCTGTTTTTT.